This T cell receptor beta chain was recovered during a study of blood T cells in healthy people across ages. This clonotype has only one observation. As yet, its antigen is unknown. A J-beta primer mix and a sample-barcoded 5' primer were used in a second PCR of about 7 to 12 cycles. MiXCR, applied by TCRdb to the 5' RACE reads, yields one record per CDR3 protein. Seen here are fewer than 950,000 distinct CDR3 sequences, under 40% observed once, and the top ten hold 13%. The junction had 8 bases not matched to a gene; V was cut back by 7 bases and J by 0 bases. CDR3 length: 16 amino acids. Germline V gene data show CDR1 as SEHNR and CDR2 as FQNEAQ (reference sequence). Regarding the study as a whole: Per million T cells, TCR beta diversity dropped roughly linearly as age increased.

The rearrangement joins TRBV7-9 to TRBJ1-4; TRBD1 agrees at 7 bases. The TCR comes from a man aged 18 to 30 in good health. The source material was blood. The DNA for the CDR3 is TGTGCCAGCAACAAGAGGGACAGTGCAACTAATGAAAAACTGTTTTTT. It yields the protein CASNKRDSATNEKLFF.